A selection of T cell receptor beta chains follows, all from one sample in a study of cytomegalovirus exposure and HLA in healthy donors. Measured with immunoSEQ multiplex PCR; TCRdb has only the in-frame clones, and not every one. The data contain about 180,000 clones, around 80% of them seen just once; the ten biggest clones take up 4.5% to 6%. Sequenced sample: PBMCs. Source of these receptors: a man between 40 and 49 years old in good health and CMV-seronegative. CDR3s include the opening cysteine and the closing phenylalanine or tryptophan. The order of the fields is V gene, clone size, D gene, J gene, CDR3 protein, CDR3 DNA. A D gene is named only where the DNA matches it firmly. Not every row has a clone size; where given, it reads once, few, many or a size class.

V gene: TRBV5-1
clone size: -
D gene: -
J gene: TRBJ2-4
CDR3 protein: CASSPQGAKNIQYF
CDR3 DNA: TGCGCCAGCAGCCCCCAGGGGGCCAAAAACATTCAGTACTTC

V gene: TRBV9
clone size: -
D gene: TRBD1
J gene: TRBJ1-1
CDR3 protein: CASSGGGTGNTEAFF
CDR3 DNA: TGTGCCAGCAGCGGCGGAGGGACAGGGAACACTGAAGCTTTCTTT

V gene: TRBV29-1
clone size: -
D gene: -
J gene: TRBJ2-5
CDR3 protein: CSVSGNQETQYF
CDR3 DNA: TGCAGCGTTTCCGGGAACCAAGAGACCCAGTACTTC

V gene: TRBV2
clone size: -
D gene: TRBD2
J gene: TRBJ2-7
CDR3 protein: CASNLGGAREQYF
CDR3 DNA: TGTGCCAGCAACCTCGGGGGGGCGAGGGAGCAGTACTTC

V gene: TRBV4-3
clone size: once
D gene: TRBD2
J gene: TRBJ2-1
CDR3 protein: CASSQDPSSGGADEQFF
CDR3 DNA: TGCGCCAGCAGCCAAGACCCCTCTAGCGGGGGGGCCGATGAGCAGTTCTTC

V gene: TRBV27
clone size: -
D gene: -
J gene: TRBJ2-2
CDR3 protein: CASSLPPQGIGELFF
CDR3 DNA: TGTGCCAGCAGCCTTCCCCCACAGGGTATCGGGGAGCTGTTTTTT

V gene: TRBV18
clone size: -
D gene: TRBD2
J gene: TRBJ2-3
CDR3 protein: CASLRREETDTQYF
CDR3 DNA: TGTGCCAGCTTACGGCGGGAGGAAACAGATACGCAGTATTTT

V gene: TRBV11-2
clone size: -
D gene: TRBD1
J gene: TRBJ2-7
CDR3 protein: CASSPTDRGTEQYF
CDR3 DNA: TGTGCCAGCAGCCCCACGGACAGGGGAACCGAGCAGTACTTC

V gene: TRBV5-4
clone size: -
D gene: TRBD1
J gene: TRBJ2-2
CDR3 protein: CASSSGQGRTGELFF
CDR3 DNA: TGTGCCAGCAGCTCCGGACAGGGGAGGACCGGGGAGCTGTTTTTT

V gene: TRBV14
clone size: -
D gene: -
J gene: TRBJ2-6
CDR3 protein: CASSQGLSSSGANVLTF
CDR3 DNA: TGTGCCAGCAGCCAGGGACTTTCGAGCTCTGGGGCCAACGTCCTGACTTTC

V gene: TRBV7-2
clone size: few
D gene: -
J gene: TRBJ1-5
CDR3 protein: CASSSQGVQDQPQHF
CDR3 DNA: TGTGCCAGCAGCTCACAAGGGGTCCAGGATCAGCCCCAGCATTTT

V gene: TRBV10-1
clone size: -
D gene: TRBD2
J gene: TRBJ2-3
CDR3 protein: CASSDGRGGRTDTQYF
CDR3 DNA: TGCGCCAGCAGTGATGGGCGGGGGGGCCGCACAGATACGCAGTATTTT

V gene: TRBV6-1
clone size: -
D gene: TRBD1
J gene: TRBJ2-3
CDR3 protein: CASSRGQGLTDTQYF
CDR3 DNA: TGTGCCAGCAGTCGCGGACAGGGGCTCACAGATACGCAGTATTTT

V gene: TRBV4-3
clone size: once
D gene: TRBD1
J gene: TRBJ2-2
CDR3 protein: CASSLDRGGTGELFF
CDR3 DNA: TGCGCCAGCAGCCTCGACAGGGGTGGCACCGGGGAGCTGTTTTTT

V gene: TRBV7-9
clone size: -
D gene: TRBD1
J gene: TRBJ1-2
CDR3 protein: CASSTTGSGYTF
CDR3 DNA: TGTGCCAGCAGCACGACAGGGTCTGGCTACACCTTC

V gene: TRBV27
clone size: -
D gene: -
J gene: TRBJ1-6
CDR3 protein: CASSFAARFSPLHF
CDR3 DNA: TGTGCCAGCAGTTTCGCCGCGAGGTTCTCACCCCTCCACTTT

V gene: TRBV7-2
clone size: -
D gene: -
J gene: TRBJ1-1
CDR3 protein: CASSDNRDPNTEAFF
CDR3 DNA: TGTGCCAGCAGCGATAACAGGGATCCGAACACTGAAGCTTTCTTT

V gene: TRBV27
clone size: -
D gene: TRBD2
J gene: TRBJ2-7
CDR3 protein: CASSWGGGLVYEQYF
CDR3 DNA: TGTGCCAGCAGCTGGGGGGGTGGGCTCGTTTACGAGCAGTACTTC

V gene: TRBV6-6
clone size: -
D gene: TRBD2
J gene: TRBJ2-7
CDR3 protein: CTSSSSSGSRYEQYF
CDR3 DNA: TGTACCAGCAGTTCCTCTAGCGGTTCCCGGTACGAGCAGTACTTC

V gene: TRBV19
clone size: once
D gene: TRBD2
J gene: TRBJ2-7
CDR3 protein: CASSLADSSYEQYF
CDR3 DNA: TGTGCCAGTAGTCTAGCGGACTCCTCCTACGAGCAGTACTTC

V gene: TRBV7-2
clone size: -
D gene: TRBD2
J gene: TRBJ2-1
CDR3 protein: CASRSSGTSGRNEQFF
CDR3 DNA: TGTGCCAGCAGATCAAGTGGGACTAGCGGGAGAAATGAGCAGTTCTTC

V gene: TRBV5-1
clone size: -
D gene: TRBD1
J gene: TRBJ1-1
CDR3 protein: CASSLGTGLSPEAFF
CDR3 DNA: TGCGCCAGCAGCTTGGGGACAGGGTTAAGTCCTGAAGCTTTCTTT

V gene: TRBV30
clone size: -
D gene: -
J gene: TRBJ2-1
CDR3 protein: CAWTPRFGGVDEQFF
CDR3 DNA: TGTGCCTGGACTCCACGCTTCGGCGGCGTCGATGAGCAGTTCTTC